This T cell receptor (beta chain) comes out of a study of cytomegalovirus exposure and HLA in healthy donors (dated by TCRdb to about 2017). Notes on the research overall: In an earlier analysis of 450 to 750 of the donors, 276 Gb of sequence data and just under 120 million unique TCR beta sequences from roughly 200 million T cells were reported. HLA typing covered class I and class II loci at four-digit resolution. Rather than drawing on any new phenotypic data, the later analysis identified candidate immune exposures from TCR beta sequences and the way those sequences occurred across donors. Using immunosequencing, the study profiled T cell repertoires from 666 subjects and related those repertoires to cytomegalovirus serostatus. The study aimed to test whether cataloging public T cell receptors could reveal signatures of past pathogen exposure. To predict cytomegalovirus infection status, the study combined high-throughput TCR immunosequencing, statistical association of individual TCRs with disease status, and machine learning. Along with the roughly 670-subject first cohort, a separate validation cohort of over 90 different subjects was used. Every discovery cohort repertoire had been produced on one sequencing platform. Genome-wide SNP genotypes for about three fifths of the roughly 670 donors were used in a later genetic analysis, which treated that subset as a discovery cohort. Typing coverage varied by locus: roughly 629-640 donors for A, B, C, DRB1 and DQB1; some 520 for DQA1; 600 to 610 for DPA1; under 490 for DPB1. In an earlier analysis of roughly 600 of the donors, high-throughput TCR beta sequencing was used to judge whether each TCR beta V gene segment behaved as functional or pseudogenic. Donor age, sex, ethnicity and CMV serostatus were compiled alongside the repertoire data. About 330 gigabases of sequencing data and about 92 million unique TCR sequences made up an early release that covered 500 to 700 HLA-typed donors. To study patterns of TCR occurrence, a later analysis re-analyzed previously published TCR beta repertoires from around 700 donors and added high-resolution HLA genotyping. Among over 350 genotyped donors of the cohort, an average of 235,054 unique TCR beta nucleotide sequences were sequenced per donor, roughly a sixth of them non-productive. Because of strong linkage in the cohort, a few DR-DQ haplotypes were treated as single units for association and clustering. The genetic ancestry cluster associated with self-reported Caucasian donors included roughly 84% of the roughly 390 genotyped donors.

The cohort comprised around 700 healthy bone marrow donors. At the time of sampling, all cohort members were nominally healthy, though unrecorded immune exposures were likely present. The donor tested CMV seronegative, placing the donor among the roughly 350 seronegative members of the cohort. A peripheral blood sample was provided by each donor, and peripheral blood mononuclear cells were used for TCR beta sequencing. The Qiagen DNeasy Blood Extraction Kit was used to extract genomic DNA from the blood cell samples. Unmatched junction bases come to 4, with V trimmed by 1 base and J by 2 bases. Via the germline V gene (reference sequence), CDR1 is SEHNR and CDR2 FQNEAQ. The CDR3 goes from the cysteine to the phenylalanine over 16 residues. Of the read, only the CDR3 DNA is kept; its 48 bases are in frame from base 1. What the research found in general, with its limitations: Sequencing depth was assumed to be roughly uniform across donors in the presence/absence analyses, though that assumption may not hold. When HLA alleles, especially DR and DQ, strongly co-occurred, attributing TCR associations to individual alleles was difficult. A later analysis reported that several top co-occurrence clusters appeared linked to parvovirus B19, influenza, CMV and Epstein-Barr virus. The study gave a list of 150 to 200 TCR beta chains associated with cytomegalovirus. Most TCR sequences were seen in very few donors, while some public TCRs were found in many individuals. A further reported finding was that TCR beta sequences accurately predicted the HLA-A and HLA-B alleles for most subjects in the first cohort. Broadly in line with IMGT annotations, most TCR beta V segments showed up in productive rearrangements about 87% or about 30% of the time in an earlier analysis of several hundred of the donors. A cluster of highly shared sequence variants was judged likely to represent a technical artifact of the sequencing pipeline. Approximately 18 rarely observed V segments, including chromosome 9 orphons, were excluded from the earlier analysis of some 590 of the donors because counts were too low. Because HLA typing was missing for some donors at each locus, association tests included only the typed subset. A later analysis found that HLA-associated TCR beta chains were more clonally expanded and had lower generation probabilities than equally common non-associated chains. V-gene and J-gene trimming of TCR beta chains was associated with a missense DCLRE1C variant in a later genetic analysis, and the association was replicated in an independent cohort. The cohort was sequenced for TCR beta chains only, and without alpha or paired-chain data the features that could be detected were limited. The classifier was reported to diagnose cytomegalovirus status with high specificity and sensitivity in both the original and validation cohorts. Three of the identified cytomegalovirus-associated TCR beta chains were confirmed in vitro to be specific for cytomegalovirus antigens. The 87-base-pair reads could not distinguish some IMGT-functional V segments, including TRBV6-2 and TRBV6-3, so those segments were excluded. The only immune exposure information available for the cohort was CMV serostatus. According to the authors, the approach could potentially be generalized to other disease states and immunological phenotypes. According to a later analysis, TCR association rates differed among HLA loci, with DRB1 alleles showing the most associated TCRs and HLA-C alleles showing the fewest. A later analysis associated 15,000 or so TCR beta sequences with specific HLA alleles at a false discovery rate of 0.05. In a later genetic analysis, fewer N-insertions in productive TCRs were reported among donors in an Asian-associated ancestry cluster than the roughly 640-donor mean. Correlated functional status among segregating V segments might be attributable to linkage disequilibrium, but an unknown experimental factor could not be ruled out. According to a later analysis, most CMV-associated TCR beta chains appeared to be HLA-restricted, and the HLA associations seemed to be driven largely by CMV exposure.

This clone was seen once. Its antigen is currently not known. No clone much larger than this one lies a single base away; base qualities are absent. Library generation was performed with the immunoSEQ multiplex PCR assay. For the multiplex PCR, a mixture combining 60 forward primers for TCR Vbeta segments and 13 reverse primers for TCR Jbeta segments was used. Amplification of the CDR3 region of rearranged TCR beta genes was performed with a multiplex PCR assay on genomic DNA. Amplified TCR beta libraries were sequenced as 87-base-pair reads on the Illumina HiSeq System. Turning to the authors' computational methods: In a later analysis, some 80 million unique TCR beta chains were counted across the 500 to 850 repertoires, and around 11 million of these chains were shared by at least two donors. Raw reads were error-corrected and collapsed into unique sequences with a nearest-neighbor algorithm that merged closely related sequences to remove PCR and sequencing errors. Alignment of CDR3 sequences to IMGT reference sequences was used to assign V, D and J gene segments. For a sequence to be retained, at least a six-nucleotide match to both a V gene segment and a J gene segment was required. A rearrangement was called productive if the CDR3 had no stop codons and remained in frame with V and J, and every other rearrangement was called non-productive. CDR3 was defined by IMGT convention, running from the second conserved V-encoded cysteine to the conserved J-encoded phenylalanine. The earlier analysis of a few hundred of the donors excluded any sequence lacking an unambiguous match to a single V gene segment. In an earlier analysis of about 590 of the donors, a V segment was called functional when productive rearrangements were above 56.7%, and segregating when the standard deviation between donors exceeded 5%. A statistical classification framework was built for diagnosing cytomegalovirus status from the catalog of TCR beta chain sequences. A later analysis assigned V and J genes by comparing TCR nucleotide sequences with IMGT/GENE-DB human TR gene sequences. The TCRdist pipeline was used in a later analysis to assign CDR3 sequences and most-parsimonious VDJ recombination scenarios. In a later analysis, each TCR beta chain was defined by its CDR3 amino acid sequence together with its V-gene family, and reads lacking a unique V-gene family were excluded. To address suspected cross-contamination and a sequencing artifact, a later analysis removed 592 highly shared, low-generation-probability nucleotide sequences. In a later analysis, a clonal expansion index was calculated for each public chain from normalized within-repertoire ranks of inferred template counts. In a later analysis, generation probabilities were computed using a VDJ recombination model fitted to out-of-frame rearrangements, and the results were checked against IGoR. Hypergeometric tests were used in a later analysis to score TCR-TCR, TCR-HLA and TCR-CMV co-occurrence, with a repertoire-size bias correction applied to the TCR pairs. In a later analysis, false discovery rates were estimated by permuting HLA or CMV assignments 20 times. In a later analysis, co-occurring TCRs were grouped using DBSCAN, with TCRdist sequence similarity added in when clustering inside HLA-allele-positive subsets. Repertoires with fewer than 30,000 or more than 120,000 public chains, plus five repertoires with anomalous nucleotide sharing, were excluded from co-occurrence clustering. TCRdb stores this immuneACCESS table with in-frame sequences only. Part of the clones is absent; in the studies checked, under half of the shortfall reflects unresolved V genes, and no reason is known for the rest. V and J calls and clone size are as listed in that table; D and trimming were resolved from the DNA. The sample table shows roughly 250,000 clones, and 65% to 85% are seen once. The top ten clonotypes cover under 3% of the sample.

Here the chain combines TRBV7-9 and TRBJ2-3, with TRBD2 identical over 9 junction bases. The sequence was collected from a female donor in good health and CMV-seronegative. Sequencing input: PBMCs. The sequenced DNA is TGTGCCAGCAGCTTAGTGCTAGCGGGATACACAGATACGCAGTATTTT. Its protein reads: CASSLVLAGYTDTQYF.